This T cell receptor (beta chain) was sequenced for a study of T cell repertoires in cytomegalovirus infection. Broader study findings: There were carriers of CMV plus the relevant HLA, and cumulative public TCR beta family frequency identified them.

As to this clonotype: Its cognate antigen is unknown.

One entry per CDR3 protein results from TCRdb running MiXCR on the reads. The table has approximately 400,000 distinct CDR3 sequences, about 33% seen once. This TCR derives from a human donor in good health (CMV status not recorded). Some clones in this sample may be carry-over from other donors' samples. Material: PBMCs.

Here the CDR3 DNA reads TGTGCCAGCAGCCCCCTAGCGGGGATATCCTACGAGCAGTACTTC. Protein product: CASSPLAGISYEQYF. This chain links TRBV7-9 with TRBJ2-7; 9 bases are shared with TRBD2. V lost 5 bases to trimming and J lost 1 base; unmatched junction nucleotides: 6. Germline loops: CDR1 SEHNR, CDR2 FQNEAQ (reference sequence). The CDR3 contains 15 residues.